This T cell receptor (beta chain) was sequenced for a study of blood T cell repertoires in COVID-19. Study at large: Acute and convalescent COVID-19 samples came from the United States, Italy and Spain. The analysed material was cDNA or gDNA that came from T cells, B-cell-depleted T cells, or PBMCs.

The authors' processing: Nucleated cell counts were estimated from reference gene primer amplification. Profiled with immunoSEQ multiplex PCR; TCRdb holds only in-frame clones, not every one. V and J calls and clone size are those listed in that table; D and trimming were worked out from the DNA. Here the sample spans roughly 360,000 clones, more than 75% being singletons. Trimming cost V 6 bases and J 0 bases, with 12 bases left between them. Germline CDR1 and CDR2: KGHSH and LQKENI. This CDR3 has 15 amino acids. The TCR was taken from a human donor with acute or convalescent COVID-19. The donor label of this sample is uncertain. J is TRBJ2-4 and V is TRBV18, with D perhaps TRBD1 (6 bases). Sequencing used peripheral blood. The CDR3 is CASSPGQLAKNIQYF. The CDR3 nucleotides read TGTGCCAGCTCGCCTGGACAGCTAGCCAAAAACATTCAGTACTTC.